Below are 28 T cell receptor beta chains sequenced from a single sample in a study of CD8+ T cells in alopecia areata. Extraction and reverse transcription of RNA yielded cDNA as the sequencing template. This table comes from immunoSEQ multiplex PCR, and its TCRdb copy is limited to in-frame clones, with some not included. The repertoire holds around 140,000 clones, approximately 50% seen once, with 0.95% to 1% in the top ten. The specimen was CD4+ T cells sorted from blood, collected at week 0. Receptors originate from a human donor with alopecia areata.

In this sample, this clone turned up a few times. The chain employs TRBV27 and TRBJ2-7; 10 positions match TRBD1. V dropped 5 bases and J dropped 4; count of bases not matched to a gene: 8. Per the germline V gene, CDR1 is MNHEY and CDR2 is SMNVEV (reference sequence). CDR3 length equals 15 residues. The CDR3 nucleotides are TGTGCCAGCAGTCCCGACAGGGGGCGAGGATACGAGCAGTACTTC. It is translated as CASSPDRGRGYEQYF.

This clone was counted between two and nine times. The V gene is TRBV6-6, the J gene TRBJ2-6; the D is unclear. CDR1 and CDR2 from the germline V gene are MNHNY and SVGAGI (reference sequence). The length of the CDR3 is 13 residues. Trimming stripped 8 bases from V and 2 bases from J, with 7 bases between. DNA for the CDR3: TGTGCCAGCCACTTGGCTGGGGCCAACGTCCTGACTTTC. Translating it yields CASHLAGANVLTF.

The chain uses TRBV4-2 and TRBJ1-2; D unresolved. V was pared by 2 bases and J by 0 bases, with 13 bases between. The CDR3 length is 16 residues. CDR1 LGHNA and CDR2 YNFKEQ come from the germline V gene. This CDR3 reads CASSQLSRTANYGYTF. In DNA form, the CDR3 reads TGTGCCAGCAGCCAACTCTCGAGGACGGCTAACTATGGCTACACCTTC.

This clone was picked up a small number of times. The V call is TRBV25-1, the J call TRBJ2-1; D unresolved. Trimming took off 6 bases at V and 7 bases at J, with 7 bases between the two ends. This CDR3 spans 11 amino acids. Germline V gives CDR1 MGHDK, CDR2 SYGVNS. This CDR3 reads CASSLLNEQFF. CDR3 coding DNA: TGTGCCAGCAGCCTACTTAATGAGCAGTTCTTC.

The CDR3 nucleotides are TGCGCCAGCAGCCAAGACGGAAGTTCCTACGAGCAGTACTTC. Its translation: CASSQDGSSYEQYF. V and J are TRBV4-3 and TRBJ2-7; D is unclear. V lost 0 bases to trimming and J lost 1 base, with 7 bases between them. The CDR3 sequence is 14 residues long. Germline CDR1 and CDR2: LGHNA and YSLEER.

The rearrangement joins TRBV5-1 to TRBJ2-3; 8 nucleotides align to TRBD1. There are 15 residues in the CDR3. The ends lost 0 bases at V and 4 bases at J; junction bases unmatched: 4. The germline V gene has CDR1 SGHRS and CDR2 YFSETQ. CDR3 DNA sequence: TGCGCCAGCAGCTTGGAAGGACAGGGTGCAGATACGCAGTATTTT. This translates into CASSLEGQGADTQYF.

To note about this clone: One junction end disagrees with the germline gene, perhaps due to a read error. The V call is TRBV7-7, the J call TRBJ2-6; TRBD1 might be the D (6 bases). The CDR3 consists of 19 residues. From germline, CDR1 is SSHAT and CDR2 FNYEAQ (reference sequence). The CDR3 reads CASSPLQGNGVSGANVLTF. CDR3 in DNA: TGTGCTAGCAGCCCCTTGCAGGGGAATGGTGTCTCCGGGGCCAACGTCCTGACTTTC.

V is TRBV10-3 and J is TRBJ2-7; 8 bases are a match to TRBD1. The junction had 9 bases not matched to a gene; V was cut back by 6 bases and J by 5 bases. Germline V gene data show CDR1 as ENHRY and CDR2 as SYGVKD. This CDR3 has 14 residues. The CDR3: CAIRANRDRNEQYF. The CDR3 nucleotides are TGTGCCATCAGGGCGAACCGGGACAGGAACGAGCAGTACTTC.

The chain links TRBV7-2 to TRBJ2-3; no clear D gene. The germline CDR1 and CDR2 sequences are SGHTA and FQGNSA. Trimming took 2 bases from V and 2 from J, leaving 8 bases between them. CDR3 size: 14 residues. The CDR3 sequence is CASSLSFLTDTQYF. In DNA form, the CDR3 reads TGTGCCAGCAGCTTAAGTTTCCTCACAGATACGCAGTATTTT.

V is TRBV7-3 and J is TRBJ1-1; D is uncertain. Germline V gives CDR1 SGHTA, CDR2 FQGTGA. Trimming stripped 2 bases from V and 8 bases from J, with 12 bases between. There are 13 residues in the CDR3. The DNA of the CDR3 is TGTGCCAGCAGCTTAGGGCAAACCGCGGAAGCTTTCTTT. This gives the protein CASSLGQTAEAFF.

This clone was counted between two and nine times. V gene TRBV18 combines with J gene TRBJ1-1; D is possibly TRBD1 (5 bases). This CDR3 region has 14 residues. V was shortened by 5 bases and J by 1 base, with 11 bases between the two germline ends. Germline values: CDR1 KGHSH, CDR2 LQKENI. The CDR3 nucleotides read TGTGCCAGCTCAGGTAGACAGTCGAACACTGAAGCTTTCTTT. It yields the protein CASSGRQSNTEAFF.

This clone was counted only a few times. For the CDR3, the DNA is TGTGCCAGCAGCTTAGCGGCTATAATCGAGCAGTTCTTC. This translates into CASSLAAIIEQFF. The V call is TRBV7-9, the J call TRBJ2-1; no firm D call. The CDR3 spans 13 residues. The germline V gene encodes CDR1 SEHNR and CDR2 FQNEAQ (reference sequence). Trimming took off 0 bases at V and 10 bases at J, with 10 bases between the two ends.

This clone appeared a few times. The V call is TRBV29-1, the J call TRBJ2-1; D ambiguous. Trimming removed 6 bases from V and 5 bases from J, with 11 bases in between. CDR1 is SQVTM, CDR2 ANQGSEA, per germline. The CDR3 is made up of 12 amino acids. The chain's CDR3 is CSVRLRNNEQFF. CDR3 coding DNA: TGCAGCGTGAGGTTGCGGAACAATGAGCAGTTCTTC.

The gene calls are TRBV14 and TRBJ2-5; TRBD1 aligns across 7 bases. V was clipped by 4 bases and J by 7 bases; unmatched bases: 6. The CDR3 loop spans 13 amino acids. The germline V gene has CDR1 SGHDN and CDR2 FVKESK. CDR3 residues: CASSRGQAATQYF. The CDR3 coding sequence is TGTGCCAGCAGCCGAGGACAGGCAGCGACCCAGTACTTC. Filled out from reference TRBV14 and TRBJ2-5, the complete variable domain reads EAGVTQFPSHSVIEKGQTVTLRCDPISGHDNLYWYRRVMGKEIKFLLHFVKESKQDESGMPNNRFLAERTGGTYSTLKVQPAELEDSGVYFCASSRGQAATQYFGPGTRLLVL.

V gene TRBV2 combines with J gene TRBJ2-7; 7 nucleotides agree with TRBD1. The CDR3 is 14 amino acids. The junction had 5 bases not matched to a gene; V was cut back by 2 bases and J by 4 bases. In germline, CDR1 is SNHLY, CDR2 FYNNEI. CDR3 in amino acids: CASSERGQRYEQYF. CDR3 coding DNA: TGTGCCAGCAGTGAAAGGGGACAGCGATACGAGCAGTACTTC. The full variable domain, with the rest looked up from reference TRBV2 and TRBJ2-7, is EPEVTQTPSHQVTQMGQEVILRCVPISNHLYFYWYRQILGQKVEFLVSFYNNEISEKSEIFDDQFSVERPDGSNFTLKIRSTKLEDSAMYFCASSERGQRYEQYFGPGTRLTVT.

The gene calls are TRBV29-1 and TRBJ1-2; possibly TRBD1 for D (6 bases). Germline loops: CDR1 SQVTM, CDR2 ANQGSEA. CDR3 length: 15 amino acids. The V end was cut by 4 bases, the J end by 0 bases, with 15 bases between. This CDR3 reads CSVGSPRGANYGYTF. DNA of the CDR3: TGCAGCGTTGGCTCGCCCAGGGGAGCTAACTATGGCTACACCTTC.

This clone was seen only a few times. The chain joins TRBV6-4 to TRBJ1-6; D not resolved. CDR3 length: 16 amino acids. V was pared by 3 bases and J by 7 bases, with 16 bases between. Per germline, CDR1 MRHNA and CDR2 SNTAGT. The CDR3 spells CASSETGLRINSPLHF. The CDR3 coding sequence is TGTGCCAGCAGTGAAACTGGGCTTCGAATCAATTCACCCCTCCACTTT.

In its sample, this clone was seen a few times. The chain joins TRBV30 to TRBJ1-6, with D hard to call. Per germline, CDR1 GTSNPN and CDR2 SVGIG (reference sequence). With 3 bases removed from V and 7 bases from J, the gap between germline ends came to 10 bases. The length of the CDR3 is 13 residues. CDR3 protein: CAWSLMDNSPLHF. CDR3 coding DNA: TGTGCCTGGAGCTTGATGGACAATTCACCCCTCCACTTT.

Comments on this clone: This clone may be a read error of a much larger clone one base away. The V and J genes are TRBV7-6 and TRBJ2-5; no clear D gene. Germline CDR1 is SGHVS and CDR2 is FNYEAQ. V was pared by 1 base and J by 1 base, with 1 base between. There are 12 residues in the CDR3. CDR3 sequence: CASSLGQETQYF. CDR3 coding DNA: TGTGCCAGCAGCTTAGGCCAAGAGACCCAGTACTTC.

This clone was counted only a few times. The CDR3 loop reads CASKNRGQEALEGYTF. In DNA form, the CDR3 reads TGTGCCAGCAAAAACAGGGGGCAGGAGGCACTAGAGGGCTACACCTTC. The rearrangement links TRBV5-4 to TRBJ1-2; 9 bases are shared with TRBD1. CDR3 length equals 16 residues. V gave up 6 bases and J gave up 8 bases; unmatched junction bases: 17. CDR1 and CDR2 (germline): SGHNT, YYREEE (reference sequence).

The gene calls are TRBV7-2 and TRBJ2-3; TRBD2 might be the D (6 bases). Trimming shortened V by 1 base and J by 5 bases, and 10 bases separated the two germline ends. Germline V CDR1 and CDR2: SGHTA, FQGNSA. CDR3 length equals 14 residues. The CDR3 DNA is TGTGCCAGCAGCTTAGACGGGAGAAGAGATACGCAGTATTTT. It codes for CASSLDGRRDTQYF.

This rearrangement joins TRBV30 to TRBJ1-5, with 9 nucleotides matching TRBD1. V dropped 7 bases and J dropped 4; count of bases not matched to a gene: 8. Looked up from germline, CDR1 is GTSNPN and CDR2 is SVGIG (reference sequence). This CDR3 region has 14 residues. The CDR3 bases are TGTGCCTTCCCGGGACAGGGAACGAATCAGCCCCAGCATTTT. This translates into CAFPGQGTNQPQHF. The full variable domain, with the rest looked up from reference TRBV30 and TRBJ1-5, is SQTIHQWPATLVQPVGSPLSLECTVEGTSNPNLYWYRQAAGRGLQLLFYSVGIGQISSEVPQNLSASRPQDRQFILSSKKLLLSDSGFYLCAFPGQGTNQPQHFGDGTRLSIL.

This chain joins TRBV5-1 and TRBJ1-1; D unresolved. In germline, CDR1 is SGHRS, CDR2 YFSETQ. Trimming cost V 2 bases and J 0 bases, with 8 bases left between them. The length of the CDR3 is 14 residues. The CDR3 DNA is TGCGCCAGCAGCTTTTCAGGATTGAACACTGAAGCTTTCTTT. Translated: CASSFSGLNTEAFF.

The V gene is TRBV7-9, the J gene TRBJ1-5, with 9 bases identical to TRBD1. Germline lookup yields CDR1 SEHNR and CDR2 FQNEAQ (reference sequence). The ends lost 5 bases at V and 9 bases at J; junction bases unmatched: 8. CDR3 length: 14 amino acids. The CDR3 loop reads CASSAGTGNLPQHF. The CDR3 DNA follows: TGTGCCAGCAGCGCCGGGACAGGGAATTTGCCCCAGCATTTT. Complete variable domain (other parts from reference TRBV7-9 and TRBJ1-5): DTGVSQNPRHKITKRGQNVTFRCDPISEHNRLYWYRQTLGQGPEFLTYFQNEAQLEKSRLLSDRFSAERPKGSFSTLEIQRTEQGDSAMYLCASSAGTGNLPQHFGDGTRLSIL.

V gene TRBV19 combines with J gene TRBJ2-3; 7 positions match TRBD1. Per the germline V gene, CDR1 is LNHDA and CDR2 is SQIVND (reference sequence). The length of the CDR3 is 15 residues. With V trimmed by 6 bases and J by 1 base, 7 bases remained unmatched. The chain's CDR3 is CASSHRGFGTDTQYF. The DNA for the CDR3 is TGTGCCAGTAGCCACAGGGGATTTGGCACAGATACGCAGTATTTT.

The genes are TRBV6-5 and TRBJ2-5; D remains ambiguous. Germline CDR1 reads MNHEY; CDR2 reads SVGAGI. Trimming shortened V by 1 base and J by 2 bases, and 8 bases separated the two germline ends. The CDR3 length is 14 residues. This chain's CDR3 is CASSYYDGQETQYF. As DNA, the CDR3 is TGTGCCAGCAGTTACTACGACGGGCAAGAGACCCAGTACTTC.

The V call is TRBV6-1, the J call TRBJ1-5; D uncertain. Between the trimmed V and J ends, which lost 4 bases and 7 bases, there was a span of 2 bases. The CDR3 runs 10 residues. Germline CDR1 MNHNS, CDR2 SASEGT. In nucleotides, the CDR3 is TGTGCCAGCAGTGTCCAGCCCCAGCATTTT. Its translation: CASSVQPQHF.

This clone occurred a few times. This chain links TRBV6-1 with TRBJ2-5, with D tentatively TRBD2 (6 bases). V was cut by 7 bases and J by 0 bases, with 6 bases left in between. The germline V gene has CDR1 MNHNS and CDR2 SASEGT. The CDR3 spans 12 residues. DNA of the CDR3: TGTGCCAGCACTAGCGACCAAGAGACCCAGTACTTC. Encoded protein: CASTSDQETQYF.